This entry concerns a single TCR beta chain. No antigen is known for it. Profiled with immunoSEQ multiplex PCR; TCRdb holds only in-frame clones, not every one. The data contain 150,000 to 200,000 clones, 80% to 95% of them singletons. This sample is drawn from a study of T cell responses to AZD1222 COVID-19 vaccine. Overall study: Second-dose intervals near 4 or 12 weeks were combined. The study's findings and limits: Repertoires were collected only later (after the peak T cell response had occurred).

The CDR3 spans 13 residues. V was pared by 3 bases and J by 4 bases, with 2 bases of the junction left unmatched. J is TRBJ1-1 and V is TRBV12-3 or TRBV12-4; 7 bases align to TRBD1. This specimen consisted of peripheral blood, obtained on day 0 of AZD1222 vaccination. This sequence was found in an adult in good health. Written as DNA, the CDR3 is TGTGCCAGCAGTTTCGACAGGGTCACTGAAGCTTTCTTT. Amino acid sequence: CASSFDRVTEAFF.